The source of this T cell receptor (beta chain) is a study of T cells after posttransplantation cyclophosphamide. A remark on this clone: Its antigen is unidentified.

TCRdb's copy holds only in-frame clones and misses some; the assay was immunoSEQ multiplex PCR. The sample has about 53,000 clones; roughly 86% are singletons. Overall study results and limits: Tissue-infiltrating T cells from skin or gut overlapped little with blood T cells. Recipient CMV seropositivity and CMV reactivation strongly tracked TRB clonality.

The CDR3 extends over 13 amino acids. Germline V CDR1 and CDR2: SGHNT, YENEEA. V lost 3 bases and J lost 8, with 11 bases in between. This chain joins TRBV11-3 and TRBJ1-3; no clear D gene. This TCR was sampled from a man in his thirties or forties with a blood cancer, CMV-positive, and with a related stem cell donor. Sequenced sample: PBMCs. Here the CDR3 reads CASSFTPRDTIYF. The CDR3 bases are TGTGCCAGCAGCTTCACGCCGCGGGACACCATATATTTT. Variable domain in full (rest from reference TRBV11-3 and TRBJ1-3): EAGVVQSPRYKIIEKKQPVAFWCNPISGHNTLYWYLQNLGQGPELLIRYENEEAVDDSQLPKDRFSAERLKGVDSTLKIQPAELGDSAVYLCASSFTPRDTIYFGEGSWLTVV.